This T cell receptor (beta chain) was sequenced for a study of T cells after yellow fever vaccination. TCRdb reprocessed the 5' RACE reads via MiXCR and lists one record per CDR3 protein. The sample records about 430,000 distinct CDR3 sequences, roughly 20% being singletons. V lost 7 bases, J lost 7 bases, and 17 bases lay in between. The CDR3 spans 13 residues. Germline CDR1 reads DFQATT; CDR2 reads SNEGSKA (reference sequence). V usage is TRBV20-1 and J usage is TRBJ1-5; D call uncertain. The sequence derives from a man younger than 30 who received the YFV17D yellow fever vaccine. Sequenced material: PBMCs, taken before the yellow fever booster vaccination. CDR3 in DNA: TGCAGTGTTTCTGATTCTTTGAGGCAGCCCCAGCATTTT. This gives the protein CSVSDSLRQPQHF.